One sample yielded the 27 T cell receptor beta chains listed below, sequenced in a study of T cells after yellow fever vaccination. TCRdb re-derived calls from the 5' RACE reads in MiXCR, one entry per CDR3 protein. This sample has about 370,000 distinct CDR3 sequences, with around 10% found just once. Sequenced here: PBMCs, sampled on the day of the first yellow fever vaccination. The receptor set was obtained from a man aged 18 to 35 who received the YFV17D yellow fever vaccine.

J is TRBJ2-5 and V is TRBV5-1, with TRBD1 identical over 7 bases. The CDR3 runs 14 residues. V lost 0 bases to trimming and J lost 5 bases; unmatched junction nucleotides: 4. The V gene's germline CDR1 is SGHRS and CDR2 YFSETQ. The DNA of the CDR3 is TGCGCCAGCAGCTTGGGACAGGGAGACGAGACCCAGTACTTC. It encodes CASSLGQGDETQYF.

This sequence joins TRBV5-1 and TRBJ2-5, with 11 positions matching TRBD2. CDR3 length equals 13 residues. Trimming removed 6 bases from V and 4 bases from J; junction bases left unmatched: 2. CDR1 and CDR2 (germline): SGHRS, YFSETQ. CDR3 loop: CASKLAGAETQYF. As DNA, the CDR3 is TGCGCCAGCAAACTAGCGGGGGCAGAGACCCAGTACTTC.

This clonotype was picked up many times. The rearrangement joins TRBV7-8 to TRBJ2-3; 9 nucleotides agree with TRBD1. The germline V gene encodes CDR1 SGHVS and CDR2 FQNEAQ. Trimming at V came to 3 bases and at J to 5 bases, leaving 6 bases not matched to a gene. The CDR3 contains 15 residues. The CDR3 sequence is CASSFHRGQGDTQYF. CDR3 coding DNA: TGTGCCAGCAGCTTCCACAGGGGGCAGGGAGATACGCAGTATTTT.

This clonotype was found a few times. This chain links TRBV27 with TRBJ2-1; no clear D. The germline V gene encodes CDR1 MNHEY and CDR2 SMNVEV (reference sequence). Trimming cost V 6 bases and J 4 bases, with 4 bases left between them. The CDR3 contains 11 residues. The CDR3 DNA is TGTGCCAGCAGGAGGTACAATGAGCAGTTCTTC. This translates into CASRRYNEQFF.

This clonotype has a count of ten or more. V gene TRBV7-3 combines with J gene TRBJ1-1; D is ambiguous. This CDR3 has 14 residues. In germline, CDR1 is SGHTA, CDR2 FQGTGA. With 5 bases removed from V and 0 bases from J, the gap between germline ends came to 10 bases. The CDR3 here is CASSLARLNTEAFF. The CDR3 region has the DNA TGTGCCAGCAGCCTGGCCAGATTGAACACTGAAGCTTTCTTT.

This chain joins TRBV18 and TRBJ2-7; D is perhaps TRBD2 (5 bases). Germline CDR1 KGHSH, CDR2 LQKENI. The length of the CDR3 is 14 residues. V lost 2 bases and J 2 bases, leaving 10 bases between the germline ends. CDR3 sequence: CASSPMERTYEQYF. DNA of the CDR3: TGTGCCAGCTCACCAATGGAGCGGACCTACGAGCAGTACTTC.

The CDR3 bases are TGTGCCAGCAGCTTACGGGGGGCTCCGGGACCCTACGAGCAGTACTTC. Its protein is CASSLRGAPGPYEQYF. This chain connects TRBV7-2 to TRBJ2-7; tentative D call: TRBD2 (7 bases). Germline loops: CDR1 SGHTA, CDR2 FQGNSA. This CDR3 is 16 amino acids long. The V end was cut by 2 bases, the J end by 2 bases, with 16 bases between.

This sequence joins TRBV3-1 and TRBJ2-3; possibly TRBD2 for D (6 bases). Germline-derived CDR1 and CDR2 are LGHDT and YNNKEL (reference sequence). V was trimmed by 0 bases and J by 7 bases, leaving 14 bases between them. The CDR3 contains 15 residues. CDR3 nucleotides: TGTGCCAGCAGCCAAGATTACCTGGGAGGATATACGCAGTATTTT. Its translation is CASSQDYLGGYTQYF.

Only a few counts were recorded for this clonotype. The rearrangement links TRBV7-3 to TRBJ2-6; perhaps D is TRBD1 or TRBD2 (6 bases each). From germline, CDR1 is SGHTA and CDR2 FQGTGA. The V gene lost 0 bases and the J gene lost 0 bases, with 9 bases spanning the gap. The CDR3 is made up of 17 amino acids. DNA of the CDR3: TGTGCCAGCAGCTTAACGGGGGGCCTCTCTGGGGCCAACGTCCTGACTTTC. As protein: CASSLTGGLSGANVLTF. Using reference TRBV7-3 and TRBJ2-6 for the parts outside the CDR3, the full variable domain is GAGVSQTPSNKVTEKGKYVELRCDPISGHTALYWYRQSLGQGPEFLIYFQGTGAADDSGLPNDRFFAVRPEGSVSTLKIQRTERGDSAVYLCASSLTGGLSGANVLTFGAGSRLTVL.

V and J are TRBV7-2 and TRBJ1-5, with a tentative D call TRBD1 (6 bases). CDR3 length equals 15 residues. Germline CDR1 is SGHTA and CDR2 is FQGNSA. The V and J ends lost 8 bases and 4 bases respectively, with 18 bases between them. Here the CDR3 DNA reads TGTGCCAGCTCAGCACCGGGACACCTTAATCAGCCCCAGCATTTT. It encodes CASSAPGHLNQPQHF.

This clonotype showed up just a few times. The rearrangement joins TRBV15 to TRBJ2-7; perhaps TRBD1 as D (5 bases). CDR3 length: 14 amino acids. CDR1 and CDR2 from the germline V gene are LNHNV and YYDKDF (reference sequence). Trimming removed 5 bases at V and 4 bases at J, with 15 bases between. DNA for the CDR3: TGTGCCACCAGCGCCGGACATGACTTTTACGAGCAGTACTTC. Its translation: CATSAGHDFYEQYF.

This rearrangement joins TRBV4-1 to TRBJ2-3; 16 bases match TRBD2. The V gene's germline CDR1 is MGHRA and CDR2 YSYEKL. The J segment lost 3 bases and the V segment lost 3 bases, leaving 6 bases of the junction unmatched. The CDR3 loop spans 18 amino acids. DNA for the CDR3: TGCGCCAGCAGCCATGGGACTAGCGGGGGGGCCTCTACAGATACGCAGTATTTT. It is translated as CASSHGTSGGASTDTQYF.

In its sample, this clonotype was seen a few times. CDR3 nucleotide sequence: TGTGCCAGCAGTCAGGACGGATACAATCAGCCCCAGCATTTT. Its protein is CASSQDGYNQPQHF. The rearrangement uses TRBV2 and TRBJ1-5; no firm D call. CDR3 length: 14 residues. V lost 5 bases and J lost 3, with 11 bases in between. CDR1 is SNHLY, CDR2 FYNNEI, per germline.

This clonotype has a handful of counts. The CDR3 region is CASSPGRGRRDIQYF. DNA for the CDR3: TGTGCCAGCAGTCCCGGGAGGGGGCGAAGGGACATTCAGTACTTC. The rearrangement uses TRBV6-1 and TRBJ2-4; TRBD2 is a possible D gene (8 bases). CDR1 and CDR2 from the germline V gene are MNHNS and SASEGT. V was clipped by 5 bases and J by 8 bases, with 19 bases between them. The CDR3 length is 15 residues.

The J gene is TRBJ2-3, the V gene TRBV6-1; D is uncertain. This CDR3 is built from 13 residues. Germline-derived CDR1 and CDR2 are MNHNS and SASEGT. V lost 6 bases and J 0 bases, leaving 7 bases between the germline ends. The CDR3 loop is CASSAPSTDTQYF. The DNA for the CDR3 is TGTGCCAGCAGCGCCCCTAGCACAGATACGCAGTATTTT.

This clonotype has a handful of counts. This chain connects TRBV4-3 to TRBJ2-3; TRBD2 agrees at 9 bases. The V segment lost 4 bases and the J segment 2 bases; nucleotides outside the gene matches: 1. Per the germline V gene, CDR1 is LGHNA and CDR2 is YSLEER. The CDR3 extends over 14 amino acids. CDR3: CASSPSGVTDTQYF. DNA of the CDR3: TGCGCCAGCAGCCCTAGCGGGGTCACAGATACGCAGTATTTT.

This clonotype was counted at least ten times. The chain uses TRBV12-3 or TRBV12-4 and TRBJ2-5; 9 nucleotides line up with TRBD1. Trimming at V came to 6 bases and at J to 3 bases, leaving 11 bases not matched to a gene. The CDR3 extends over 16 amino acids. The CDR3 DNA is TGTGCCAGCAGCCACACAGGGGGCGATTCCAAAGAGACCCAGTACTTC. Its translation: CASSHTGGDSKETQYF.

This clonotype has just a few counts. The chain carries TRBV12-3 or TRBV12-4 and TRBJ2-2, with D maybe TRBD1 (6 bases). V lost 5 bases, J lost 4 bases, and 8 bases lay in between. The CDR3 consists of 13 residues. Written as DNA, the CDR3 is TGTGCCAGCAGTAACAGGGTCACCGGGGAGCTGTTTTTT. As protein: CASSNRVTGELFF.

The chain links TRBV4-3 to TRBJ2-7; 8 bases match TRBD1. CDR1 is LGHNA, CDR2 YSLEER, per germline. The CDR3 sequence is 16 residues long. Unmatched junction bases numbered 11, after V lost 3 bases and J lost 4 bases. The CDR3: CASSQSLGTGPYEQYF. As DNA, the CDR3 is TGCGCCAGCAGCCAGTCCTTGGGGACAGGTCCTTACGAGCAGTACTTC.

The rearrangement links TRBV7-3 to TRBJ2-1; D ambiguous. The germline V and J ends were trimmed by 5 bases and 7 bases, with 9 bases remaining between them. The CDR3 contains 12 residues. CDR1 and CDR2 from the germline V gene are SGHTA and FQGTGA. The CDR3 reads CASSPGSNEQFF. The CDR3 region has the DNA TGTGCCAGCAGCCCCGGCTCGAATGAGCAGTTCTTC.

This clonotype has only a few counts. The genes are TRBV4-3 and TRBJ2-3; D remains ambiguous. Per the germline V gene, CDR1 is LGHNA and CDR2 is YSLEER. This CDR3 contains 16 residues. V was pared by 2 bases and J by 6 bases, with 18 bases between. Written as DNA, the CDR3 is TGCGCCAGCAGCCAAAAATCTCGAGACATCTGGGATACGCAGTATTTT. Protein: CASSQKSRDIWDTQYF.

The gene calls are TRBV2 and TRBJ2-5; TRBD2 agrees at 7 bases. The CDR3 has 15 amino acids. CDR1 is SNHLY and CDR2 is FYNNEI in the germline V gene. Germline trimming cut 6 bases from V and 9 bases from J; bases unmatched to any gene: 16. Here the CDR3 reads CASSERDYVRGAQYF. The DNA of the CDR3 is TGTGCCAGCAGCGAACGGGACTACGTAAGAGGGGCCCAGTACTTC.

This clonotype has only a few counts. The genes are TRBV3-1 and TRBJ2-1; no reliable D call. V lost 4 bases and J 7 bases, leaving 17 bases between the germline ends. The V gene's germline CDR1 is LGHDT and CDR2 YNNKEL (reference sequence). The CDR3 is 15 amino acids. The CDR3 nucleotides read TGTGCCAGCAGCCTAAGATTAGAGGTTGATAATGAGCAGTTCTTC. Protein sequence: CASSLRLEVDNEQFF.

The V and J genes are TRBV5-5 and TRBJ2-3, with D unresolved. Germline CDR1 is SGHKS and CDR2 is YYEKEE (reference sequence). With 7 bases removed from V and 2 bases from J, the gap between germline ends came to 20 bases. This CDR3 contains 16 residues. Here the CDR3 DNA reads TGTGCCAGCCGGTTCCGTGATGGGGTAGTCACAGATACGCAGTATTTT. Its translation: CASRFRDGVVTDTQYF.

This clonotype was seen a handful of times. The V gene is TRBV7-8, the J gene TRBJ1-1; tentatively, D is TRBD1 (6 bases). V shed 2 bases and J shed 4 bases, with 17 bases lying between them. The CDR3 contains 16 residues. Germline V gives CDR1 SGHVS, CDR2 FQNEAQ. In DNA form, the CDR3 reads TGTGCCAGCAGCTTATTTCGGGGGGGCCGGGGCACTGAAGCTTTCTTT. Translated: CASSLFRGGRGTEAFF.

The chain employs TRBV6-5 and TRBJ2-5; D is possibly TRBD1 (6 bases). Germline CDR1 reads MNHEY; CDR2 reads SVGAGI. V lost 0 bases and J lost 5, with 16 bases in between. The CDR3 loop spans 16 amino acids. The CDR3 nucleotides are TGTGCCAGCAGTTACTCTTGGGGGCGCGACGGGGAGACCCAGTACTTC. This encodes CASSYSWGRDGETQYF.

The chain recombines TRBV10-3 with TRBJ2-3; TRBD1 is a possible D gene (6 bases). Per the germline V gene, CDR1 is ENHRY and CDR2 is SYGVKD. This CDR3 spans 15 amino acids. The V end was cut by 5 bases, the J end by 0 bases, with 12 bases between. CDR3 sequence reads: CAISTGTTSTDTQYF. In nucleotides, the CDR3 is TGTGCCATCAGTACTGGGACAACTAGCACAGATACGCAGTATTTT.